This T cell receptor beta chain was captured in a study of blood T cell repertoires in COVID-19. Study details: PBMCs, B-cell-depleted T cells, or T cells provided the cDNA or gDNA that made up the material.

Assay used: immunoSEQ multiplex PCR; TCRdb lists only in-frame clones, some missing. The sample includes around 100,000 clones, about 91% of them seen just once. CDR1 is SGHTA, CDR2 FQGNSA, per germline. V was cut by 5 bases and J by 2 bases, with 11 bases left in between. The CDR3 runs 14 residues. Sequencing was carried out using peripheral blood. The rearrangement uses TRBV7-2 and TRBJ2-3; perhaps TRBD2 as D (7 bases). The sequence was obtained from a human donor with active COVID-19. The donor label of this sample is uncertain. The CDR3 loop reads CASSLGGHTDTQYF. The CDR3 DNA sequence: TGTGCCAGCAGCCTCGGGGGGCACACAGATACGCAGTATTTT.